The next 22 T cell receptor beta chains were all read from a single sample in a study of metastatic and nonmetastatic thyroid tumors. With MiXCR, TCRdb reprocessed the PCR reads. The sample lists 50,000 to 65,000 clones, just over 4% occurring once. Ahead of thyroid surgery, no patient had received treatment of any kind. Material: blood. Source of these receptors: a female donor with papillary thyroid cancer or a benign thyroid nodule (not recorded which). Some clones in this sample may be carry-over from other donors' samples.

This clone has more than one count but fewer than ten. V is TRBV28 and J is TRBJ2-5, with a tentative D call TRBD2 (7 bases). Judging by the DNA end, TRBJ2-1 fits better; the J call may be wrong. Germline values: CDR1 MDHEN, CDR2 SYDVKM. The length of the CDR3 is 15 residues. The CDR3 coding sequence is TGTGCCAGCAGTCCGACAGGACGGGGGGAAAATGAGCAGTTCTTC. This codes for CASSPTGRGENEQFF.

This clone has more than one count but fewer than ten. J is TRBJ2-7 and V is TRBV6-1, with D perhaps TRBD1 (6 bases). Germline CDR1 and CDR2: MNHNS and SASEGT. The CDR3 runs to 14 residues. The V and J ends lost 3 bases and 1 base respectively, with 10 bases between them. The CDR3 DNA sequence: TGTGCCAGCAGTGACCAGGGGAGATCCTACGAGCAGTACTTC. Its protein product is CASSDQGRSYEQYF.

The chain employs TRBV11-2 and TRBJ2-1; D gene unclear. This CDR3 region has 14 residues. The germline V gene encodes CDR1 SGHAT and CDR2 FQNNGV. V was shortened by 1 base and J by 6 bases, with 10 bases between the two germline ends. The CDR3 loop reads CASSLVRYGNEQFF. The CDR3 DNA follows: TGTGCCAGCAGCTTAGTCAGGTATGGCAATGAGCAGTTCTTC.

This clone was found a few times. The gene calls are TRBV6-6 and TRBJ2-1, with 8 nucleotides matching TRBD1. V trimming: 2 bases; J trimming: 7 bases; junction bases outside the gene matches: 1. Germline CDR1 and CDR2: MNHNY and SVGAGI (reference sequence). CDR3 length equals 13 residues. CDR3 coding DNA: TGTGCCAGCAGTTACAACAGGGGGAATGAGCAGTTCTTC. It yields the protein CASSYNRGNEQFF.

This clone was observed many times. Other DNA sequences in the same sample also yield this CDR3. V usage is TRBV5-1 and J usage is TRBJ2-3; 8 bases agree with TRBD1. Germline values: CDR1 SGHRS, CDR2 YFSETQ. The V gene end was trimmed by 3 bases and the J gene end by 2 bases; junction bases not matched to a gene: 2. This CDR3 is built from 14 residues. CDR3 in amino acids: CASSSGGVTDTQYF. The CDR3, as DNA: TGCGCCAGCAGCTCAGGGGGCGTCACAGATACGCAGTATTTT.

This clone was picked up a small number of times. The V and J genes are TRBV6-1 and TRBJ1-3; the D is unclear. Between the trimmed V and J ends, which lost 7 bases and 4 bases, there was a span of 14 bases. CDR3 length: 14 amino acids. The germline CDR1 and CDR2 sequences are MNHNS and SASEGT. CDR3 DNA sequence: TGTGCCAGCACCCCCTCGTCGGCCGGAAACACCATATATTTT. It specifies CASTPSSAGNTIYF.

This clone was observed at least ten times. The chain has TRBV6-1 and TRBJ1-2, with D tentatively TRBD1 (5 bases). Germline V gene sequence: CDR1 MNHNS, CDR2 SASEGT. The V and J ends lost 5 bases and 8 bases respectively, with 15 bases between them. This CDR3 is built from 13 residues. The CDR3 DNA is TGTGCCAGCAGTTCACGGGACTCCCGGGGCTACACCTTC. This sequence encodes CASSSRDSRGYTF.

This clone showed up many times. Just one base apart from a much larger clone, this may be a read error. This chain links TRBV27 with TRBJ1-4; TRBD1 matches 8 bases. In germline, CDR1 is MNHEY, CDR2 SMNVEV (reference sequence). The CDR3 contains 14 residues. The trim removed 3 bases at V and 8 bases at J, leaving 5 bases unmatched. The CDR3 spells CASSLTGVWEKLFF. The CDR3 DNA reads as TGTGCCAGCAGTTTGACAGGGGTATGGGAAAAACTGTTTTTT.

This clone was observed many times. CDR3: CASSLLPNNSPLHF. CDR3 coding DNA: TGTGCCAGCAGCTTACTCCCAAATAATTCACCCCTCCACTTT. This chain joins TRBV7-2 and TRBJ1-6, with D unclear. The CDR3 has 14 residues. The germline V and J ends were trimmed by 2 bases and 5 bases, with 7 bases remaining between them. Germline V gene lookup returns CDR1 SGHTA and CDR2 FQGNSA. The full variable domain, its missing parts supplied by reference TRBV7-2 and TRBJ1-6, is GAGVSQSPSNKVTEKGKDVELRCDPISGHTALYWYRQSLGQGLEFLIYFQGNSAPDKSGLPSDRFSAERTGGSVSTLTIQRTQQEDSAVYLCASSLLPNNSPLHFGNGTRLTVT.

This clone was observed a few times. The CDR3 DNA is TGTGCCACCAGTGACCCCCGAAGCACAGATACGCAGTATTTT. Translating gives CATSDPRSTDTQYF. The rearrangement joins TRBV24-1 to TRBJ2-3; D unresolved. Trimming removed 4 bases from V and 0 bases from J, with 7 bases in between. This CDR3 region has 14 residues. Germline CDR1 is KGHDR and CDR2 is SFDVKD.

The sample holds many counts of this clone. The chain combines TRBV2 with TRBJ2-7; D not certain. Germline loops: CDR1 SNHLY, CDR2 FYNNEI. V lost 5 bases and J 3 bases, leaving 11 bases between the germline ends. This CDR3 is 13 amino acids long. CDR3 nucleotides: TGTGCCAGCAGTACACGGGCCCACTACGAGCAGTACTTC. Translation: CASSTRAHYEQYF.

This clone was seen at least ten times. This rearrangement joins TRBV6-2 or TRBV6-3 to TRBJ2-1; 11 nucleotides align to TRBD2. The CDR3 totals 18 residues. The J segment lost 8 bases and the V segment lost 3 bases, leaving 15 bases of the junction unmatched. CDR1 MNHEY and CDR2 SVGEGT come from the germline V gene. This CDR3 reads CASSYRASGRRSSHEQFF. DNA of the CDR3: TGTGCCAGCAGTTATAGGGCTAGCGGGAGGCGGAGTAGTCATGAGCAGTTCTTC.

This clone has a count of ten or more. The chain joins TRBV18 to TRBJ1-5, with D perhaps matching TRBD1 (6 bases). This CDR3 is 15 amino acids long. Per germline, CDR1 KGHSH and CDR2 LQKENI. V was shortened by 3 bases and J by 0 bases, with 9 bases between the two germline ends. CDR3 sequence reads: CASSPGQTSNQPQHF. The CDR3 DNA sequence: TGTGCCAGCTCACCCGGACAGACTAGCAATCAGCCCCAGCATTTT.

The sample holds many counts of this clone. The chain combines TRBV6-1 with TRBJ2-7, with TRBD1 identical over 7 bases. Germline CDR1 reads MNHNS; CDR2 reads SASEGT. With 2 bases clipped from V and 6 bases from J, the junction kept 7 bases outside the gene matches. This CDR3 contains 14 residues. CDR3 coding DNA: TGTGCCAGCAGTGAAACCGGGACAGAGTTCGAGCAGTACTTC. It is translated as CASSETGTEFEQYF.

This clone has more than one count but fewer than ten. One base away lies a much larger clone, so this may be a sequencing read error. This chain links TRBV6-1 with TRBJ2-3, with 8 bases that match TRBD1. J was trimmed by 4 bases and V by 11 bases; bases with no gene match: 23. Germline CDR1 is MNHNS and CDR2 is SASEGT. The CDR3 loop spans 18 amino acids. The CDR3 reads CAATGTGPHPTLADTQYF. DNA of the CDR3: TGTGCCGCCACGGGGACAGGCCCCCATCCTACTCTCGCAGATACGCAGTATTTT.

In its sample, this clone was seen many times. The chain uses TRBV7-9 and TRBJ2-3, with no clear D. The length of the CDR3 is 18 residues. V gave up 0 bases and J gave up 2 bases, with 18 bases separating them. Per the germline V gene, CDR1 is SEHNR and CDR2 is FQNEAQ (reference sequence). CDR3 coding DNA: TGTGCCAGCAGCTTAGCCCTCCTGGTGATGTATTCCACAGATACGCAGTATTTT. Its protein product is CASSLALLVMYSTDTQYF. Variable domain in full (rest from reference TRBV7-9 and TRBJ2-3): DTGVSQNPRHKITKRGQNVTFRCDPISEHNRLYWYRQTLGQGPEFLTYFQNEAQLEKSRLLSDRFSAERPKGSFSTLEIQRTEQGDSAMYLCASSLALLVMYSTDTQYFGPGTRLTVL.

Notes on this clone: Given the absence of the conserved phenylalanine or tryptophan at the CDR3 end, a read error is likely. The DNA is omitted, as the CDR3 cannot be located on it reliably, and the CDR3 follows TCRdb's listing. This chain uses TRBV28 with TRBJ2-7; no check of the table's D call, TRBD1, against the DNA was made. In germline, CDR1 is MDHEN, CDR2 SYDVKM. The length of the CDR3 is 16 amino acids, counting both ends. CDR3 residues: CASSQNTGGSTYEKYL.

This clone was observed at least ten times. The CDR3 region has the DNA TGTGCCAGCAGCCGCCTACGCCACTACAATGAGCAGTTCTTC. Translated, it gives CASSRLRHYNEQFF. V and J are TRBV7-8 and TRBJ2-1; D not certain. With 5 bases removed from V and 3 bases from J, the gap between germline ends came to 11 bases. This CDR3 has 14 amino acids. CDR1 is SGHVS, CDR2 FQNEAQ, per germline. Complete variable domain (other parts from reference TRBV7-8 and TRBJ2-1): GAGVSQSPRYKVAKRGQDVALRCDPISGHVSLFWYQQALGQGPEFLTYFQNEAQLDKSGLPSDRFFAERPEGSVSTLKIQRTQQEDSAVYLCASSRLRHYNEQFFGPGTRLTVL.

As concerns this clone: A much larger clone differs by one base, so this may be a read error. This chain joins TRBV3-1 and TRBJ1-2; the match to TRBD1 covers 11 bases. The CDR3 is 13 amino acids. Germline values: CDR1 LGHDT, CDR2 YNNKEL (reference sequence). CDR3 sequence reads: CASSHGTGGTQDF. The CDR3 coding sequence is TGTGCCAGCAGCCACGGGACAGGGGGTACTCAGGACTTC. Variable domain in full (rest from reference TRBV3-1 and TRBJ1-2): DTAVSQTPKYLVTQMGNDKSIKCEQNLGHDTMYWYKQDSKKFLKIMFSYNNKELIINETVPNRFSPKSPDKAHLNLHINSLELGDSAVYFCASSHGTGGTQDFGSGTRLTVV.

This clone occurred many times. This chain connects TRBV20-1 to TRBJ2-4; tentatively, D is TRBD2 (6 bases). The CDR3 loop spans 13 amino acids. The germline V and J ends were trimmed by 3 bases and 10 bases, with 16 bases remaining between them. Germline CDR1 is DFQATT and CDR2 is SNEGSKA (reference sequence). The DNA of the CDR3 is TGCAGTGCTAGGGACCCGACTAGGCGGATTCAGTACTTC. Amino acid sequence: CSARDPTRRIQYF.

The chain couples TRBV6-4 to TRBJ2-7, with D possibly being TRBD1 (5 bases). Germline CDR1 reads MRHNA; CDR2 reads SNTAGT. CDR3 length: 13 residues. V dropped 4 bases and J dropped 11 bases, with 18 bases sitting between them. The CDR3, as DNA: TGTGCCAGCAGTGGGGATGCAGGGAAGAGAAAGTACTTC. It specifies CASSGDAGKRKYF.

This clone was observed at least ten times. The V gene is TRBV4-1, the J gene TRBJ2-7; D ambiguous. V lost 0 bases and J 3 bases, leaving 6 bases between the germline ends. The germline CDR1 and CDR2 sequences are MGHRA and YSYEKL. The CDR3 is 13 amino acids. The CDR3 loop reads CASSQDLVYEQYF. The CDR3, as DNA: TGCGCCAGCAGCCAAGACCTAGTCTACGAGCAGTACTTC.